The entry below describes one T cell receptor (beta chain). Method: immunoSEQ multiplex PCR; TCRdb's copy keeps in-frame clones and lacks some. Of around 1.6 million clones listed, 95% to 99% are singletons. Trimming took 2 bases from V and 1 from J; bases not matched to a gene: 1. Germline CDR1 SGHVS, CDR2 FQNEAQ. The CDR3 contains 15 residues. These data originate in a study of shared clonotypes between healthy human individuals. What was sequenced was naive CD4+ T cells sorted from blood. Sample subset: CD45RA+ positively selected. This clonotype was sampled from a man younger than 40 in good health. J is TRBJ2-2 and V is TRBV7-8, with 7 bases that match TRBD2. The CDR3, as DNA: TGTGCCAGCAGCTTATGGGAGGGGAACACCGGGGAGCTGTTTTTT. This codes for CASSLWEGNTGELFF.